The following is a TCR beta chain sequence with its context. What it recognizes is unknown. These data are taken from a study of T cells expressing NK-cell markers. Looking at the study overall: Seven of the eight sequenced donors were classified as HCMV-seropositive, and one was classified as seronegative.

Findings and caveats of the study: In a group of several donors, dominant NKG2C+ clonotypes represented 1.0-7.0% of CD8+ T cells. In several donors, dominant clonotypes made up about 25-60.1% of CD3+CD56-NKG2C+ cells.

TCR beta cDNA was made by 5'RACE template switching with UMIs. Reprocessing the 5' RACE reads, TCRdb reports a single entry for every CDR3 protein and omits DNA. This sample's clone table lists 550,000 or so distinct CDR3 sequences. This CDR3 comprises 13 residues. This TCR was recovered from a man younger than 30 in good health. The specimen was blood T cells: a sorted CD56 or NKG2C T cell subset, CD4+ or CD8+ T cells, or bulk PBMC T cells (not recorded which). This chain links TRBV12-3 or TRBV12-4 with TRBJ1-6; there is no DNA to check the TCRdb D call of TRBD1. CDR3 amino acids: CASSFGGGSPLHF.